This T cell receptor (beta chain) emerged from a study of blood T cell repertoires in COVID-19. About the research overall: The United States, Italy and Spain were the sources of the acute and convalescent COVID-19 samples. PBMCs, B-cell-depleted T cells, or T cells were the source of the cDNA or gDNA that made up the material.

Enrollees, about 18 to 95 years old, lived in about two dozen US areas. Cohorts were determined from participant-reported clinical history. The CDR3 has 17 residues. Germline V gene lookup returns CDR1 WSHSY and CDR2 SAAADI. Trimming shortened V by 6 bases and J by 8 bases, and 26 bases separated the two germline ends. Assay: immunoSEQ multiplex PCR; the TCRdb copy retains only in-frame clones and omits some. The sample includes approximately 250,000 clones, about 91% seen only once; the top ten take around 1.2%. The chain is built from TRBV10-2 and TRBJ2-1, with a tentative D call TRBD2 (6 bases). Sequenced material: PBMCs or T cells enriched from blood (not recorded which). The receptor was isolated from a woman aged 40 to 50 with acute COVID-19. In DNA, the CDR3 is TGCGCCAGCAGCCCCGCCGGACCGGGCGATGGAGGGGATGAGCAGTTCTTC. Its protein product is CASSPAGPGDGGDEQFF.